This TCR beta chain appears in the sequencing data of a study of T-cell reconstitution after alpha-beta-depleted transplantation in children. Study results and limitations: Counts and diversity of T cells one year after transplant came mostly from newly produced T cells. For some patients, TCRbeta diversity was high at day 60 because of recipient T cells and thymic progenitors that survived.

This clonotype has more than one count but fewer than ten. Antigen unknown. Unique molecular identifiers tagged the TCRbeta library. Each CDR3 protein gets one entry after TCRdb re-called the PCR reads with MiXCR. The sample consists of roughly 240,000 distinct CDR3 sequences, roughly 8.2% of them appearing once. V shed 6 bases, J shed 2 bases, and the junction held 6 bases outside the gene matches. The CDR3 has 14 amino acids. From germline, CDR1 is DFQATT and CDR2 SNEGSKA (reference sequence). This chain uses TRBV20-1 with TRBJ1-1; TRBD1 matches 10 bases. The sequences come from PBMCs, mostly from graft donor cells, collected 180 days after TCRalphabeta/CD19-depleted stem cell transplant. The receptor's source is a male patient aged 10-17 years who had a stem cell transplant for acute lymphoblastic leukemia, so the T cells may come from the graft donor. The CDR3 is CSATGTGVNTEAFF. In DNA form, the CDR3 reads TGCAGTGCAACCGGGACAGGGGTTAACACTGAAGCTTTCTTT.